Listed below are T cell receptor beta chains from one sample, sequenced in a study of blood T cell repertoires in COVID-19. The repertoire was sequenced with immunoSEQ multiplex PCR; TCRdb's copy has only in-frame clones and lacks some. In the table there are about 300,000 clones, around 92% of which are singletons. Material: PBMCs or T cells enriched from blood (not recorded which). The receptor source for this set is a woman between 45 and 60 years old who had been exposed to COVID-19. Each CDR3 is given with its conserved first and last residue. D genes are given only for firm matches. Rows may omit the clone size; those that give it use once, few, many or a size class.

clone size: .
V gene: TRBV9
D gene: .
J gene: TRBJ2-1
CDR3 DNA: TGTGCCAGCAGCGTAGAGGGACTCAACAATGAGCAGTTCTTC
CDR3 protein: CASSVEGLNNEQFF

clone size: .
V gene: TRBV5-4
D gene: TRBD1
J gene: TRBJ2-7
CDR3 DNA: TGTGCCAGCAGCAGGGCGACGGGACAGGCCTCAAACGAGCAGTACTTC
CDR3 protein: CASSRATGQASNEQYF

clone size: .
V gene: TRBV27
D gene: .
J gene: TRBJ1-1
CDR3 DNA: TGTGCCAGCAGTCCCCAGGTTTTCAGACGATGGATGAACACTGAAGCTTTCTTT
CDR3 protein: CASSPQVFRRWMNTEAFF

clone size: .
V gene: TRBV15
D gene: TRBD1
J gene: TRBJ2-6
CDR3 DNA: TGTGCCACCAGCAGGGACAGGGGGACCCCCTCTGGGGCCAACGTCCTGACTTTC
CDR3 protein: CATSRDRGTPSGANVLTF

clone size: .
V gene: TRBV23-1
D gene: TRBD2
J gene: TRBJ2-1
CDR3 DNA: TGCGCCAGCAGTCAATCCGACACCCGGGGGGGCATGGGCTCCTACAATGAGCAGTTCTTC
CDR3 protein: CASSQSDTRGGMGSYNEQFF

clone size: .
V gene: TRBV5-1
D gene: .
J gene: TRBJ2-3
CDR3 DNA: TGCGCCAGCAGCTTGGGCAGAAGCACAGATACGCAGTATTTT
CDR3 protein: CASSLGRSTDTQYF

clone size: .
V gene: TRBV6-5
D gene: .
J gene: TRBJ2-7
CDR3 DNA: TGTGCCAGCAGGCTACAGGGATTAAGATACGAGCAGTACTTC
CDR3 protein: CASRLQGLRYEQYF

clone size: .
V gene: TRBV3-1/TRBV3-2
D gene: .
J gene: TRBJ1-4
CDR3 DNA: TGTGCCAGCAGCCAAGAGGTATTGCGGGGCCCAACTAATGAAAAACTGTTTTTT
CDR3 protein: CASSQEVLRGPTNEKLFF

clone size: .
V gene: TRBV4-1
D gene: .
J gene: TRBJ1-1
CDR3 DNA: TGCGCCAGCAGCCAAGAAATGGTGGGGGGATTAAACACTGAAGCTTTCTTT
CDR3 protein: CASSQEMVGGLNTEAFF

clone size: .
V gene: TRBV29-1
D gene: .
J gene: TRBJ1-1
CDR3 DNA: TGCAGCGTTGCATCGACAGGAGAAGCTTTCTTT
CDR3 protein: CSVASTGEAFF

clone size: .
V gene: TRBV29-1
D gene: .
J gene: TRBJ1-1
CDR3 DNA: TGCAGCGTTCGTGGCAGGGTGACAACAACAGCTTTCTTT
CDR3 protein: CSVRGRVTTTAFF

clone size: .
V gene: TRBV5-1
D gene: .
J gene: TRBJ1-5
CDR3 DNA: TGCGCCAGCAGTGTTACCGGGACACAGCCCCAGCATTTT
CDR3 protein: CASSVTGTQPQHF

clone size: .
V gene: TRBV6-5
D gene: .
J gene: TRBJ2-1
CDR3 DNA: TGTGCCAGCCAAACCTACAATGAGCAGTTCTTC
CDR3 protein: CASQTYNEQFF

clone size: .
V gene: TRBV19
D gene: TRBD1
J gene: TRBJ1-4
CDR3 DNA: TGTGCCAGTAGTTCTCTTGGACAGGCAACTAATGAAAAACTGTTTTTT
CDR3 protein: CASSSLGQATNEKLFF

clone size: .
V gene: TRBV10-2
D gene: .
J gene: TRBJ2-7
CDR3 DNA: TGCGCCAGCAGTGCCCCCCCCGGGGGGCCTCCTCCCGAGCAGTACTTC
CDR3 protein: CASSAPPGGPPPEQYF

clone size: .
V gene: TRBV9
D gene: .
J gene: TRBJ1-4
CDR3 DNA: TGTGCCAGCAGCCCCCGACCGGGACAACTGAATGAAAAACTGTTTTTT
CDR3 protein: CASSPRPGQLNEKLFF

clone size: .
V gene: TRBV4-1
D gene: .
J gene: TRBJ1-5
CDR3 DNA: TGCGCCAGCAGCCAAGAAACTTGGCGGGAGGCTCAGCCCCAGCATTTT
CDR3 protein: CASSQETWREAQPQHF

clone size: .
V gene: TRBV18
D gene: .
J gene: TRBJ2-3
CDR3 DNA: TGTGCCAGCTCACCTAGGACGGGAACAGATACGCAGTATTTT
CDR3 protein: CASSPRTGTDTQYF

clone size: .
V gene: TRBV19
D gene: .
J gene: TRBJ1-1
CDR3 DNA: TGTGCCAGTAGCCCCTTCGTAGGCGCGGGCACTGAAGCTTTCTTT
CDR3 protein: CASSPFVGAGTEAFF

clone size: .
V gene: TRBV2
D gene: TRBD1
J gene: TRBJ1-5
CDR3 DNA: TGTGCCAGCAGGGGGACAGCCGAGGAGAGGCGGCAGCCCCAGCATTTT
CDR3 protein: CASRGTAEERRQPQHF

clone size: .
V gene: TRBV19
D gene: TRBD1
J gene: TRBJ2-3
CDR3 DNA: TGTGCCAGTAGTTATCGGACAGGGGGACGCACAGATACGCAGTATTTT
CDR3 protein: CASSYRTGGRTDTQYF

clone size: .
V gene: TRBV6-5
D gene: TRBD2
J gene: TRBJ2-3
CDR3 DNA: TGTGCCAGCCACCCCCCGGGACTAGCGGGTGGTACGCAGTATTTT
CDR3 protein: CASHPPGLAGGTQYF

clone size: .
V gene: TRBV5-8
D gene: TRBD2
J gene: TRBJ2-3
CDR3 DNA: TGTGCCAGCAGCTCCGGACTAGCCGGCCCAGATACGCAGTATTTT
CDR3 protein: CASSSGLAGPDTQYF

clone size: .
V gene: TRBV12-5
D gene: .
J gene: TRBJ1-1
CDR3 DNA: TGTGCTAGTGGGAGTAGTACGGTGAACACTGAAGCTTTCTTT
CDR3 protein: CASGSSTVNTEAFF

clone size: .
V gene: TRBV5-1
D gene: TRBD1
J gene: TRBJ2-7
CDR3 DNA: TGCGCCAGCAGCCGGGGACAGGCCGAGGGGGAGCAGTACTTC
CDR3 protein: CASSRGQAEGEQYF

clone size: .
V gene: TRBV15
D gene: .
J gene: TRBJ1-5
CDR3 DNA: TGTGCCACCAGCAGAGATCTTCAGGGCAATCAGCCCCAGCATTTT
CDR3 protein: CATSRDLQGNQPQHF

clone size: .
V gene: TRBV29-1
D gene: TRBD1
J gene: TRBJ1-2
CDR3 DNA: TGCAGCGCCACAGGGGTCGACTATGGCTACACCTTC
CDR3 protein: CSATGVDYGYTF

clone size: .
V gene: TRBV27
D gene: TRBD2
J gene: TRBJ2-7
CDR3 DNA: TGTGCCAGCAGTTGGCGGGGGGGGGCCGAGCAGTACTTC
CDR3 protein: CASSWRGGAEQYF

clone size: .
V gene: TRBV18
D gene: TRBD2
J gene: TRBJ2-1
CDR3 DNA: TGTGCCAGCTCACCACGATGGGGGGGGAGCTCCTACAATGAGCAGTTCTTC
CDR3 protein: CASSPRWGGSSYNEQFF

clone size: .
V gene: TRBV27
D gene: TRBD1
J gene: TRBJ1-5
CDR3 DNA: TGTGCCAGAATGCCGGGACAGGGGAATCAGCCCCAGCATTTT
CDR3 protein: CARMPGQGNQPQHF

clone size: .
V gene: TRBV6-5
D gene: TRBD2
J gene: TRBJ2-7
CDR3 DNA: TGTGCCAGCAGCTCCCAACTAGCGGGGGGCTACGAGCAGTACTTC
CDR3 protein: CASSSQLAGGYEQYF

clone size: .
V gene: TRBV19
D gene: TRBD1
J gene: TRBJ1-6
CDR3 DNA: TGTGCCAGTAGCGACCCGGGACAGACGTCACCCCTCCACTTT
CDR3 protein: CASSDPGQTSPLHF

clone size: .
V gene: TRBV6-2/TRBV6-3
D gene: .
J gene: TRBJ1-2
CDR3 DNA: TGTGCCAGCAGTTACTCGACGTCGGGAAGCGGCTATGGCTACACCTTC
CDR3 protein: CASSYSTSGSGYGYTF

clone size: .
V gene: TRBV18
D gene: TRBD1
J gene: TRBJ1-4
CDR3 DNA: TGTGCCAGCTCACGGAGGGGGCTAGGGGAAAAACTGTTTTTT
CDR3 protein: CASSRRGLGEKLFF

clone size: .
V gene: TRBV7-9
D gene: .
J gene: TRBJ1-2
CDR3 DNA: TGTGCCAGCAGCTTAGTCGAGACAGCTAACTATGGCTACACCTTC
CDR3 protein: CASSLVETANYGYTF

clone size: .
V gene: TRBV3-1/TRBV3-2
D gene: TRBD2
J gene: TRBJ2-1
CDR3 DNA: TGTGCCAGCAGCTTGGCGGGGGGAATGAACAATGAGCAGTTCTTC
CDR3 protein: CASSLAGGMNNEQFF

clone size: few
V gene: TRBV19
D gene: TRBD1
J gene: TRBJ1-5
CDR3 DNA: TGTGCCAGTAGTATAGGACAGGGAAGGCAGCCCCAGCATTTT
CDR3 protein: CASSIGQGRQPQHF

clone size: .
V gene: TRBV28
D gene: .
J gene: TRBJ2-1
CDR3 DNA: TGTGCCAGCAGAACGACAGGGCCCGGGGGTTACAATGAGCAGTTCTTC
CDR3 protein: CASRTTGPGGYNEQFF

clone size: .
V gene: TRBV6-5
D gene: TRBD1
J gene: TRBJ1-6
CDR3 DNA: TGTGCCAGCAGTAACGGACAGGTTAATTCACCCCTCCACTTT
CDR3 protein: CASSNGQVNSPLHF

clone size: .
V gene: TRBV7-9
D gene: TRBD2
J gene: TRBJ2-3
CDR3 DNA: TGTGCCAGCAGCTCTAGCGGGGGCACAGATACGCAGTATTTT
CDR3 protein: CASSSSGGTDTQYF

clone size: .
V gene: TRBV7-9
D gene: TRBD1
J gene: TRBJ1-1
CDR3 DNA: TGTGCCAGCAGCCCGCTCCGGGACAGAACCTTTATGAACACTGAAGCTTTCTTT
CDR3 protein: CASSPLRDRTFMNTEAFF

clone size: .
V gene: TRBV28
D gene: .
J gene: TRBJ1-6
CDR3 DNA: TGTGCCAGCAGTTCTCCCCGGGGGGGGGAATATTATAATTCACCCCTCCACTTT
CDR3 protein: CASSSPRGGEYYNSPLHF

clone size: .
V gene: TRBV2
D gene: .
J gene: TRBJ2-5
CDR3 DNA: TGTGCCAGCACCTCCCAGGGATTGCAAGAGACCCAGTACTTC
CDR3 protein: CASTSQGLQETQYF

clone size: once
V gene: TRBV11-3
D gene: TRBD2
J gene: TRBJ2-7
CDR3 DNA: TGTGCCAGCAGCCGGTCGGCGGGGGAAGCGTACGAGCAGTACTTC
CDR3 protein: CASSRSAGEAYEQYF

clone size: .
V gene: TRBV4-2
D gene: TRBD1
J gene: TRBJ1-2
CDR3 DNA: TGTGCCAGCAGCCAAACAGGGGTCTATGGCTACACCTTC
CDR3 protein: CASSQTGVYGYTF

clone size: .
V gene: TRBV6-5
D gene: TRBD1
J gene: TRBJ1-5
CDR3 DNA: TGTGCCAGCAGTTACTCGGCAGGGGGCCTTCAGCCCCAGCATTTT
CDR3 protein: CASSYSAGGLQPQHF

clone size: .
V gene: TRBV9
D gene: TRBD1
J gene: TRBJ2-1
CDR3 DNA: TGTGCCAGCAGCGTAGCCCCCGGGACAGGGGTAAATGAGCAGTTCTTC
CDR3 protein: CASSVAPGTGVNEQFF

clone size: few
V gene: TRBV5-1
D gene: .
J gene: TRBJ1-2
CDR3 DNA: TGCGCCAGCAGCTTGGTTGCGGATCCAACTCTTGGCTACACCTTC
CDR3 protein: CASSLVADPTLGYTF

clone size: .
V gene: TRBV11-2
D gene: TRBD1
J gene: TRBJ2-5
CDR3 DNA: TGTGCCAGCAGCCCCGTTCGACAGGGGAGGATCGAGACCCAGTACTTC
CDR3 protein: CASSPVRQGRIETQYF

clone size: .
V gene: TRBV19
D gene: TRBD1
J gene: TRBJ2-7
CDR3 DNA: TGTGCCACTACCCCTAGTGACAGGGGCTACGAGCAGTACTTC
CDR3 protein: CATTPSDRGYEQYF

clone size: .
V gene: TRBV7-9
D gene: TRBD2
J gene: TRBJ2-3
CDR3 DNA: TGTGCCAGCAGGTCCGGGACTAGCGGGGGGGCTCGTTACACAGATACGCAGTATTTT
CDR3 protein: CASRSGTSGGARYTDTQYF